This T cell receptor (beta chain) was sequenced for a study of cytomegalovirus exposure and HLA in healthy donors listed by TCRdb under 2017. Regarding the research as a whole: An earlier analysis of about 530 of the donors reported approximately 260 Gb of sequence data and around 120 million unique TCR beta sequences obtained from about 170 million T cells. Approximately 300 gigabases of sequencing data and approximately 85 million unique TCR sequences were included in an early release covering under 650 HLA-typed donors. Of the 300 to 500 genotyped donors, 81% were placed in the genetic ancestry cluster associated with self-reported Caucasian donors. The study was designed to test whether signatures of past pathogen exposure could be identified by cataloging public T cell receptors. The study used immunosequencing to profile the T cell repertoires of approximately 650 subjects and linked those repertoires to cytomegalovirus serostatus. A separate validation cohort of about 110 different subjects was used in addition to the 666-subject first cohort. To predict cytomegalovirus infection status, the study brought together high-throughput TCR immunosequencing, statistical association of individual TCRs with disease status, and machine learning. In a later analysis, previously published TCR beta repertoires from 500 to 750 donors were re-analyzed and high-resolution HLA genotyping was added so that TCR occurrence patterns could be studied. In the later analysis, no new phenotypic data were used to find candidate immune exposures; instead, reliance was placed on TCR beta sequences and their occurrence across donors. An earlier analysis of some 500 of the donors used high-throughput TCR beta sequencing to judge whether each TCR beta V gene segment behaved as functional or pseudogenic. Donor age, sex, ethnicity and CMV serostatus were collected together with the repertoire data. Genome-wide SNP genotypes for about 55% of the 666 donors were used in a later genetic analysis, which treated that subset as a discovery cohort. Every discovery cohort repertoire had been produced on one sequencing platform. HLA typing covered class I and class II loci at four-digit resolution. The number of typed donors differed by locus: 629-630 for A, B, C, DRB1 and DQB1; 500 to 550 for DQA1; around 580 for DPA1; and roughly 490 for DPB1. Four or five DR-DQ haplotypes were handled as single units for association and clustering because linkage in the cohort was strong. Among 398 genotyped donors of the cohort, an average of about 240,000 unique TCR beta nucleotide sequences were sequenced per donor, approximately 20% of them non-productive. Study-level results and caveats: According to a later analysis, parvovirus B19, influenza, CMV and Epstein-Barr virus appeared linked to several top co-occurrence clusters. Roughly uniform sequencing depth across donors was assumed in presence/absence analyses, although this assumption may not hold. CMV serostatus was the only immune exposure information available for the cohort. Correlated functional status among segregating V segments might be attributable to linkage disequilibrium, but an unknown experimental factor could not be ruled out. A further reported finding was that TCR beta sequences accurately predicted the HLA-A and HLA-B alleles for most subjects in the first cohort. A later analysis found that TCR association rates varied across HLA loci, with DRB1 alleles showing the most associated TCRs and HLA-C alleles the fewest. Because counts were too low, about 15 rarely observed V segments, including chromosome 9 orphons, were left out of the earlier analysis of a few hundred of the donors. According to the authors, the approach could potentially be generalized to other disease states and immunological phenotypes. According to a later genetic analysis, donors in an Asian-associated ancestry cluster had fewer N-insertions in productive TCRs than the approximately 630-donor mean. Compared with equally common non-associated chains, HLA-associated TCR beta chains in a later analysis were more clonally expanded and had lower generation probabilities. The study gave a list of around 170 TCR beta chains associated with cytomegalovirus. HLA typing was unavailable for some donors at each locus, so association tests used only the typed subset. When HLA alleles, especially DR and DQ, strongly co-occurred, TCR associations were difficult to assign to individual alleles. Three of the identified cytomegalovirus-associated TCR beta chains were confirmed in vitro to be specific for cytomegalovirus antigens. At a false discovery rate of 0.05, a later analysis linked under 20,000 TCR beta sequences to specific HLA alleles. In an earlier analysis of roughly 560 of the donors, most TCR beta V segments were observed in productive rearrangements about 87% or about 30% of the time, broadly matching IMGT annotations. The classifier was reported to diagnose cytomegalovirus status with high specificity and sensitivity in both the original cohort and the validation cohort. Most TCR sequences were seen in very few donors, while some public TCRs were found in many individuals. According to a later analysis, most CMV-associated TCR beta chains appeared to be HLA-restricted, and the HLA associations seemed to be driven largely by CMV exposure. V-gene and J-gene trimming of TCR beta chains was associated with a missense DCLRE1C variant in a later genetic analysis, and the association was replicated in an independent cohort. The 87-base-pair reads could not distinguish some IMGT-functional V segments, including TRBV6-2 and TRBV6-3, so those segments were excluded. A cluster of highly shared sequence variants was judged likely to represent a technical artifact of the sequencing pipeline. The cohort was sequenced for TCR beta chains only, and without alpha or paired-chain data the features that could be detected were limited.

As to this clone: The specificity of this receptor is unknown. No much larger clonotype is one base removed from it; base qualities were not supplied.

V is pared back by 3 bases and J by 7 bases, with 16 bases lying between the germline termini. The CDR3 has 15 amino acids, counting the end cysteine and phenylalanine. Kept here is only the CDR3 DNA, which spans 45 bases and is read in frame from base 1. CDR1 and CDR2, per the germline V gene (reference sequence), are GTSNPN and SVGIG. Libraries were prepared through the immunoSEQ multiplex PCR assay. For the multiplex PCR, a mixture combining 60 forward primers for TCR Vbeta segments and 13 reverse primers for TCR Jbeta segments was used. The CDR3 region of rearranged TCR beta genes was amplified from genomic DNA with a multiplex PCR assay. Amplified TCR beta libraries were sequenced as 87-base-pair reads on the Illumina HiSeq System. For the original study's pipeline: In a later analysis, some 80 million unique TCR beta chains were counted across the 500 to 850 repertoires, and around 10 million of these chains were shared by at least two donors. A nearest-neighbor algorithm error-corrected the raw reads and collapsed the reads into unique sequences, merging closely related sequences to remove PCR and sequencing errors. To assign V, D and J gene segments, CDR3 sequences were aligned to IMGT reference sequences. For a sequence to be retained, a match of at least six nucleotides was required to both a V gene segment and a J gene segment. Rearrangements were called productive when the CDR3 lacked stop codons and stayed in frame with V and J; all others were non-productive. CDR3 was defined according to IMGT convention as the region running from the second conserved V-encoded cysteine to the conserved J-encoded phenylalanine. Sequences without an unambiguous match to a single V gene segment were excluded from the earlier analysis of 500 to 700 of the donors. An earlier analysis of a few hundred of the donors called V segments functional above 56.7% productive rearrangements and segregating when the between-donor standard deviation exceeded 5%. A statistical classification framework was developed to diagnose cytomegalovirus status using the catalog of TCR beta chain sequences. A later analysis assigned V and J genes by comparing TCR nucleotide sequences with IMGT/GENE-DB human TR gene sequences. In a later analysis, CDR3 sequences and most-parsimonious VDJ recombination scenarios were assigned using the TCRdist pipeline. In a later analysis, each TCR beta chain was defined by its CDR3 amino acid sequence together with its V-gene family, and reads without a unique V-gene family were excluded. To address suspected cross-contamination and a sequencing artifact, a later analysis removed approximately 600 highly shared, low-generation-probability nucleotide sequences. In a later analysis, a clonal expansion index for each public chain was calculated from normalized within-repertoire ranks of inferred template counts. Generation probabilities in a later analysis came from a VDJ recombination model fitted to out-of-frame rearrangements, and those results were checked against IGoR. A later analysis scored TCR-TCR, TCR-HLA and TCR-CMV co-occurrence with hypergeometric tests, applying a repertoire-size bias correction to TCR pairs. A later analysis estimated false discovery rates by permuting HLA or CMV assignments 20 times. In a later analysis, co-occurring TCRs were grouped using DBSCAN, with TCRdist sequence similarity added in when clustering inside HLA-allele-positive subsets. Co-occurrence clustering excluded repertoires with fewer than 30,000 or more than 120,000 public chains, plus five with anomalous nucleotide sharing. This immuneACCESS table, as held by TCRdb, lists in-frame sequences with V and J called but not all clones. Of the missing ones, under half trace to an unresolved V gene in checked studies; the others have no known cause. V, J and clone size were drawn from that table, and D and trimming were deduced from the DNA. This sample has 100,000 to 150,000 clones in its table, and around 81% of those were observed once. Clones ranked in the top ten supply around 1.9% of the sample.

The cohort was made up of 666 healthy bone marrow donors. At the time of sampling, all cohort members were nominally healthy, though unrecorded immune exposures were likely present. The donor was CMV seronegative and was included in the group of around 320 seronegative cohort members. Every donor gave a peripheral blood sample, and the peripheral blood mononuclear cells from that sample were used for TCR beta sequencing. The Qiagen DNeasy Blood Extraction Kit was used to extract genomic DNA from the blood cell samples. The specimen sequenced was PBMCs. The sequence derives from a woman in her fifties or sixties in good health and CMV-seronegative. The chain is encoded by TRBV30 joined to TRBJ1-6; tentative D gene TRBD1, with 6 bases matching. The CDR3 protein is CAWRRPRGANSPLHF. The bases are TGTGCCTGGAGACGACCCCGGGGGGCCAATTCACCCCTCCACTTT.